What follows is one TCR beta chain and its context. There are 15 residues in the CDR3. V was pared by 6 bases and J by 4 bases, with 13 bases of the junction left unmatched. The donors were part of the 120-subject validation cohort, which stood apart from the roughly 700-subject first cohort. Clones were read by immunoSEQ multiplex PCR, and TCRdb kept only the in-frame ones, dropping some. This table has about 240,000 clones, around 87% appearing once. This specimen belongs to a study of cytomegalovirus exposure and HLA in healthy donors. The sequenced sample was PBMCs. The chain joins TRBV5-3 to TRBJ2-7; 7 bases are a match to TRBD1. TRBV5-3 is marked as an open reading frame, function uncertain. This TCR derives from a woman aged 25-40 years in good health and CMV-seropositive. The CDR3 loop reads CARTNDYRGIYEQYF. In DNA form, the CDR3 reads TGTGCCAGAACTAACGATTACAGGGGAATTTACGAGCAGTACTTC.